This entry lists 27 T cell receptor beta chains sequenced from one sample in a study of tumor-infiltrating lymphocytes in primary liver carcinoma. Co-extraction of RNA and DNA was performed on about 19-32 mg of unsorted bulk tissue. Constant-region priming of 500 to 550 ng total RNA yielded TCR beta cDNA. Three nested multiplex PCR rounds of slightly modified ARM-PCR generated TCR beta libraries. Running around 9 cycles apiece, the first two PCR rounds relied on TRBV1-TRBV30 forward primers together with a C-beta reverse primer. TCRdb processed the multiplex PCR reads anew with MiXCR; each CDR3 protein has one entry. The data show around 99,000 distinct CDR3 sequences, 65% to 70% seen once. Sequences were obtained from tumor-adjacent normal liver tissue. These receptor sequences come from a middle-aged man with primary liver carcinoma and hepatitis B virus infection.

With respect to this clonotype: One end of the junction is discordant with germline, which a read error may explain. This sequence joins TRBV12-3 or TRBV12-4 and TRBJ1-5; D gene unclear. The CDR3 runs to 14 residues. Here the CDR3 reads CTSSFGQGEGPQHF. CDR3 sequence (DNA): TGTACCAGCAGTTTTGGGCAAGGCGAGGGGCCCCAGCATTTT.

A note on this clonotype: Germline and junction disagree at one end, which may indicate a read error. The chain carries TRBV6-1 and TRBJ2-3; 8 positions match TRBD1. CDR3 length equals 15 residues. Germline V lookup: CDR1 MNHNS, CDR2 SASEGT. The CDR3: CASSDETGVADMQYF. As DNA, the CDR3 is TGTGCCAGCAGTGATGAGACAGGGGTGGCAGATATGCAGTATTTT.

The chain couples TRBV30 to TRBJ2-7, with 12 bases matching TRBD2. Per germline, CDR1 GTSNPN and CDR2 SVGIG (reference sequence). V was clipped by 5 bases and J by 4 bases; unmatched bases: 0. The CDR3 is made up of 12 amino acids. This CDR3 reads CAWGLAGYEQYF. The CDR3 DNA follows: TGTGCCTGGGGACTAGCGGGATACGAGCAGTACTTC. Full variable domain (remainder filled in from reference TRBV30 and TRBJ2-7): SQTIHQWPATLVQPVGSPLSLECTVEGTSNPNLYWYRQAAGRGLQLLFYSVGIGQISSEVPQNLSASRPQDRQFILSSKKLLLSDSGFYLCAWGLAGYEQYFGPGTRLTVT.

Turning to this clonotype: A read error may account for a junction end that differs from germline. The V gene is TRBV29-1, the J gene TRBJ2-7, with D perhaps matching TRBD2 (6 bases). The CDR3 length is 14 residues. CDR1 and CDR2 from the germline V gene are SQVTM and ANQGSEA. DNA for the CDR3: TGTAGCGCCGGAGGGGAGAAGGAGCCCTACGAGCAGTACTTC. Translated: CSAGGEKEPYEQYF.

Comment on this clonotype: The junction and the germline gene differ at one end; a read error may be behind it. J is TRBJ2-3 and V is TRBV12-3 or TRBV12-4; D unresolved. Gene TRBJ1-5 matches the end of the DNA better, so the J call may be wrong. CDR3 size: 14 residues. The CDR3 coding sequence is TGTGGCAGCAGTTTTACGGAGAGAAGAGATACGCAGCATTTT. It is translated as CGSSFTERRDTQHF.

This clonotype was seen a few times. The rearrangement joins TRBV24-1 to TRBJ1-5; no clear D. V was cut by 3 bases and J by 7 bases, with 12 bases left in between. The CDR3 is 14 amino acids. Germline CDR1 and CDR2: KGHDR and SFDVKD. The CDR3 is CATSDPSSGQPQHF. The CDR3 DNA sequence: TGTGCCACCAGTGATCCATCCTCGGGGCAGCCCCAGCATTTT.

Details on this clonotype: A much larger clonotype is one base distant, so this may be a read error. The chain joins TRBV6-2 or TRBV6-3 to TRBJ2-1; 11 nucleotides agree with TRBD2. The V segment lost 5 bases and the J segment 5 bases; nucleotides outside the gene matches: 14. Germline-derived CDR1 and CDR2 are MNHEY and SVGEGT. This CDR3 has 18 amino acids. This CDR3 reads CASSTGLAEASRDNEQFF. The CDR3 nucleotides are TGTGCCAGCAGTACGGGACTAGCGGAAGCCTCGAGGGACAATGAGCAGTTCTTC.

In regard to this clonotype: One junction end disagrees with the germline gene, perhaps due to a read error. This chain joins TRBV10-3 and TRBJ2-1; TRBD2 might be the D (6 bases). CDR1 and CDR2 from the germline V gene are ENHRY and SYGVKD. This CDR3 region has 15 residues. CDR3 in amino acids: CAISERASAYNEQLF. The CDR3 coding sequence is TGTGCCATCAGTGAACGGGCTAGCGCCTACAATGAGCAGCTCTTC.

Comments on this clonotype: An end of the junction does not agree with germline; a read error may underlie this. J is TRBJ2-7 and V is TRBV28; 12 bases line up with TRBD2. The germline gives CDR1 MDHEN, CDR2 SYDVKM. The CDR3 is 19 residues long. As DNA, the CDR3 is TGTTCCAGCAGTCCACAGGCTAGCGGGAGGGCCAAAGGAGTCTACGAGCAGTACTTC. It is translated as CSSSPQASGRAKGVYEQYF.

To note about this clonotype: This may stem from a read error, because a much larger clone lies one nucleotide away. This chain joins TRBV7-9 and TRBJ1-1; TRBD1 might be the D (5 bases). Germline assignment: CDR1 SEHNR and CDR2 FQNEAQ (reference sequence). This CDR3 has 11 amino acids. The CDR3 DNA sequence: TGTACCAGCAGCTTAGGGGCCGGAGCTTTCTTT. Its protein product is CTSSLGAGAFF.

This clonotype is classed as medium-sized (0.01 to 0.1%). This CDR3 reads CSVNAVGTDTQYF. The DNA of the CDR3 is TGCAGCGTCAACGCGGTAGGCACAGATACGCAGTATTTT. This chain connects TRBV29-1 to TRBJ2-3; D not certain. The CDR3 is 13 residues long. In germline, CDR1 is SQVTM, CDR2 ANQGSEA. V was clipped by 6 bases and J by 1 base, with 11 bases between them.

About this clonotype: Its ends do not fully match the called genes, so a read error is possible. The chain has TRBV12-3 or TRBV12-4 and TRBJ2-7, with TRBD2 as a possible D gene (6 bases). The CDR3 spans 12 residues. The DNA for the CDR3 is TGTGTCAGCAGTGTACTAGCCTACGAGCACTACTTC. The encoded protein is CVSSVLAYEHYF.

As concerns this clonotype: The junction differs from germline at one of its ends, possibly a read error. This chain uses TRBV11-1 with TRBJ2-5; the D gene is possibly TRBD2 (5 bases). The CDR3 loop spans 19 amino acids. The germline V gene has CDR1 SGHAT and CDR2 FQDESV (reference sequence). The CDR3 region has the DNA TGTGTCAGCAGCCCGCCCCCGAAGGTCACGAAGGACTTCCAAGAGACCCATTACTTC. It translates to CVSSPPPKVTKDFQETHYF.

This clonotype has only a few counts. A much bigger clone sits one base away, suggesting this may be a read error. This chain joins TRBV6-1 and TRBJ2-7, with 7 bases identical to TRBD1. The germline gives CDR1 MNHNS, CDR2 SASEGT. This CDR3 spans 15 amino acids. Trimming at V came to 1 base and at J to 4 bases, leaving 7 bases not matched to a gene. In nucleotides, the CDR3 is TGTGCCAGCAGTGAAGAGGTAGGGGGCGGATACGAGCAGTACTTC. This encodes CASSEEVGGGYEQYF.

In its sample, this clonotype was seen many times. The V and J genes are TRBV29-1 and TRBJ2-1; D remains unclear. The CDR3 runs 11 residues. Trimming shortened V by 1 base and J by 5 bases, and 3 bases separated the two germline ends. Per the germline V gene, CDR1 is SQVTM and CDR2 is ANQGSEA. This CDR3 is CSVEGNNEQFF. CDR3 nucleotides: TGCAGCGTTGAAGGGAACAATGAGCAGTTCTTC.

On this clonotype itself: In this CDR3 the conserved last residue, phenylalanine or tryptophan, is missing, so a read error is likely. No DNA is shown, since the ends of the CDR3 on it are uncertain; the CDR3 is the one TCRdb lists. The chain couples TRBV5-6 to TRBJ2-1. CDR1 and CDR2 from the germline V gene are SGHDT and YYEEEE. The CDR3 length equals 16 residues, ends included. The CDR3 here is CASSPVVGSSYNEQLS.

Worth noting for this clonotype: The germline gene is not matched at one end of the junction; a read error may be the cause. The rearrangement uses TRBV7-9 and TRBJ2-1; a possible D gene is TRBD1 (6 bases). Germline CDR1 reads SEHNR; CDR2 reads FQNEAQ (reference sequence). The CDR3 loop spans 15 amino acids. Written as DNA, the CDR3 is TGTGCCAGCAGCTTGGCAGGGGTCCCCTACAATGCGCAGTTCTTC. Translation: CASSLAGVPYNAQFF.

With respect to this clonotype: Sequence at one end of the junction differs from germline and may be a read error. The V call is TRBV6-1, the J call TRBJ2-1; the match to TRBD2 covers 8 bases. Germline loops: CDR1 MNHNS, CDR2 SASEGT. The CDR3 length is 16 residues. CDR3 residues: CASSGFSGAFYDEQFF. The CDR3 region has the DNA TGTGCCAGCAGTGGCTTTAGCGGGGCTTTCTACGATGAGCAGTTTTTC.

This clonotype was counted ten times or more. The gene calls are TRBV10-2 and TRBJ1-2, with 7 nucleotides matching TRBD1. The CDR3 totals 14 residues. Germline V gene data show CDR1 as WSHSY and CDR2 as SAAADI. V lost 6 bases, J lost 2 bases, and 6 bases stayed unmatched. CDR3 DNA: TGCGCCAGCAGGTCCCCAGGGGGAAACTATGGCTACACCTTC. Its protein is CASRSPGGNYGYTF.

This clonotype was detected only once. Sequence at one end of the junction differs from germline and may be a read error. The rearrangement joins TRBV4-2 to TRBJ1-4; D is unresolved. This CDR3 region has 14 residues. Per the germline V gene, CDR1 is LGHNA and CDR2 is YNFKEQ. The CDR3 region is CASSQDRIVERLFF. The CDR3 bases are TGTGCCAGCAGCCAAGACAGGATAGTTGAAAGACTGTTTTTT.

As for this clonotype: In this CDR3 the conserved last residue, phenylalanine or tryptophan, is missing, so a read error is likely. This chain uses TRBV6-6 with TRBJ2-7; no clear D gene. V was shortened by 4 bases and J by 5 bases, with 12 bases between the two germline ends. The germline V gene has CDR1 MNHNY and CDR2 SVGAGI (reference sequence). The CDR3 loop spans 13 amino acids. CDR3 nucleotides: TGTGCCAGCAGTTTCCTTGGAGAAGACGAGCAGTACTAC. This encodes CASSFLGEDEQYY.

This clonotype was observed a handful of times. One junction end does not reproduce the germline sequence, and a read error may be involved. The chain uses TRBV11-3 and TRBJ2-1; D is uncertain. The CDR3 sequence is 14 residues long. The germline gives CDR1 SGHNT, CDR2 YENEEA. The CDR3 is CTSSLGVSNNEQFF. The CDR3 DNA reads as TGTACCAGCAGCTTAGGCGTCTCGAACAATGAGCAGTTCTTC.

This clonotype has a single count. A much bigger clone sits one base away, suggesting this may be a read error. The rearrangement links TRBV30 to TRBJ1-3; D possibly corresponds to TRBD1 (5 bases). There are 13 residues in the CDR3. The V end was cut by 0 bases, the J end by 9 bases, with 12 bases between. The germline CDR1 and CDR2 sequences are GTSNPN and SVGIG (reference sequence). Here the CDR3 DNA reads TGTGCCTGGAGTGTACCCGGGGCAAGCACCATATATTTT. Its protein is CAWSVPGASTIYF.

This clonotype turned up a few times. The junction and the germline gene differ at one end; a read error may be behind it. The V call is TRBV4-1, the J call TRBJ2-7, with D unclear. The CDR3 extends over 13 amino acids. Per the germline V gene, CDR1 is MGHRA and CDR2 is YSYEKL. CDR3 in amino acids: CASSQKEGYEEYF. The CDR3 DNA follows: TGCGCCAGCAGCCAAAAAGAAGGGTACGAGGAGTACTTC.

As for this clonotype: Likely a read error: the CDR3 ends without its conserved phenylalanine or tryptophan. The rearrangement uses TRBV2 and TRBJ2-5; D is perhaps TRBD2 (5 bases). Trimming cost V 3 bases and J 4 bases, with 21 bases left between them. The germline V gene has CDR1 SNHLY and CDR2 FYNNEI. CDR3 length: 17 amino acids. The CDR3 DNA sequence: TGTGCCAGCAGTGAGGTCTCGAGCGTGAGGGCCCCAGAGACCCAGTACTTA. The encoded protein is CASSEVSSVRAPETQYL.

This clonotype is medium-sized. The chain carries TRBV6-6 and TRBJ2-1, with no clear D. CDR1 is MNHNY and CDR2 is SVGAGI in the germline V gene (reference sequence). Trimming took off 9 bases at V and 0 bases at J, with 12 bases between the two ends. This CDR3 contains 14 residues. The CDR3 bases are TGTGCCAGGATGAACCTGCACTCCTACAATGAGCAGTTCTTC. Its protein product is CARMNLHSYNEQFF.

This clonotype has at least ten counts. The gene calls are TRBV10-3 and TRBJ2-1, with 10 positions matching TRBD2. J gave up 10 bases and V 3 bases, and 12 bases lay outside the gene matches. The germline V gene has CDR1 ENHRY and CDR2 SYGVKD. The CDR3 length is 16 residues. The CDR3 region is CAISDARAGGVLEQFF. The DNA for the CDR3 is TGTGCCATCAGTGACGCGAGAGCGGGAGGGGTATTGGAGCAGTTCTTC.